This T cell receptor (beta chain) comes out of a study of blood T cell repertoires in COVID-19. Study background: Samples taken during acute and convalescent COVID-19 were collected in the United States, Italy and Spain.

Using immunoSEQ multiplex PCR, the repertoire was profiled, and TCRdb retains in-frame clones only, with some absent. The sample consists of under 300,000 clones, 84% of them appearing once. The V end was cut by 0 bases, the J end by 5 bases, with 13 bases between. The CDR3 runs to 15 residues. The germline CDR1 and CDR2 sequences are LNHNV and YYDKDF (reference sequence). V and J are TRBV15 and TRBJ1-1; D uncertain. Sequences were obtained from peripheral blood. The receptor's source is a middle-aged woman who had recovered from COVID-19. CDR3 in amino acids: CATSREAGKRTEAFF. CDR3 DNA: TGTGCCACCAGCAGAGAGGCCGGGAAGCGGACTGAAGCTTTCTTT. Using reference TRBV15 and TRBJ1-1 for the parts outside the CDR3, the full variable domain is DAMVIQNPRYQVTQFGKPVTLSCSQTLNHNVMYWYQQKSSQAPKLLFHYYDKDFNNEADTPDNFQSRRPNTSFCFLDIRSPGLGDTAMYLCATSREAGKRTEAFFGQGTRLTVV.